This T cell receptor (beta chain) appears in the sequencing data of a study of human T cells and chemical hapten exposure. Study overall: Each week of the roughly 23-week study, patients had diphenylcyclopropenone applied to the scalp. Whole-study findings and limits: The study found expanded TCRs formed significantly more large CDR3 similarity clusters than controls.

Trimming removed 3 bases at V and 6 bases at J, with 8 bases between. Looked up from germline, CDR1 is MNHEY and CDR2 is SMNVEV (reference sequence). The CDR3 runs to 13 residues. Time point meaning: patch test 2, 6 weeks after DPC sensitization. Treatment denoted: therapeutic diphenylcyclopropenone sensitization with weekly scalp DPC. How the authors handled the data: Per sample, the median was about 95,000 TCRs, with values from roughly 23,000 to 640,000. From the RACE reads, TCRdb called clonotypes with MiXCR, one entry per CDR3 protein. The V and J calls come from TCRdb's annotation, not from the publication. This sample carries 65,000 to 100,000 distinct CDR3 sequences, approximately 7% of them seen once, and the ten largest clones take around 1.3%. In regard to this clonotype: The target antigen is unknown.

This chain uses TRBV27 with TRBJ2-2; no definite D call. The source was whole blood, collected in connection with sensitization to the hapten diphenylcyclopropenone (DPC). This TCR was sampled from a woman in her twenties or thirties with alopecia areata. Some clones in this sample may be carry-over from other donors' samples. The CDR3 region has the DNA TGTGCCAGCAGTTTTATATTCGCCGGGGAGCTGTTTTTT. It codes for CASSFIFAGELFF.